The source of this T cell receptor (beta chain) is a study of T cells after posttransplantation cyclophosphamide. Clones were sequenced by immunoSEQ multiplex PCR, and TCRdb holds only the in-frame ones, with some missing. This repertoire shows roughly 21,000 clones, 86% found once; its top ten account for about 2%. Controls had myeloablative marrow grafts with methotrexate and calcineurin inhibitor, sampled at 1 year. The J segment lost 8 bases and the V segment lost 2 bases, leaving 5 bases of the junction unmatched. The CDR3 loop spans 14 amino acids. From germline, CDR1 is LGHNA and CDR2 YSLEER. Here the sequenced sample was PBMCs, taken around 350 days after allogeneic stem cell transplant with calcineurin inhibitor and methotrexate. The sequence was obtained from a female patient aged 25-39 years who received an allogeneic stem cell transplant from an unrelated donor, was CMV-positive, and had acute and chronic GVHD. Some T cells may be graft donor cells. The V and J genes are TRBV4-3 and TRBJ2-2; 7 bases align to TRBD1. CDR3 sequence (DNA): TGCGCCAGCAGCCAAAGAGGGGGCTTAGGGGAGCTGTTTTTT. It translates to CASSQRGGLGELFF.